These T cell receptor beta chains were read from a single sample in a study of blood T cell repertoires in COVID-19. Produced via immunoSEQ multiplex PCR; TCRdb's table is partial and in-frame only. Of 20,000 to 30,000 clones listed, around 89% are singletons. The sample was peripheral blood. These receptors all stem from a woman aged 55-70 years with active COVID-19. Both conserved end residues are part of each CDR3. D genes are given only for firm matches.

TRBJ2-7,TRBV5-1,NA,CASRLLGGSYEQYF,TGCGCCAGCAGGCTCCTGGGCGGGTCCTACGAGCAGTACTTC
TRBJ2-1,TRBV5-4,NA,CASSLYGGRTAYYEQFF,TGTGCCAGCAGCTTGTATGGTGGGAGGACCGCGTACTATGAGCAGTTCTTC
TRBJ2-4,TRBV3-1/TRBV3-2,TRBD1,CASSHGTGKNIQYF,TGTGCCAGCAGCCACGGGACAGGTAAAAACATTCAGTACTTC
TRBJ2-5,TRBV5-6,TRBD1,CASSSPGTGQETQYF,TGTGCCAGCAGCTCCCCCGGGACAGGGCAAGAGACCCAGTACTTC
TRBJ2-3,TRBV29-1,TRBD2,CSVEAGSGRSDTQYF,TGCAGCGTTGAAGCAGGTAGCGGGAGGTCCGATACGCAGTATTTT
TRBJ2-3,TRBV5-5,NA,CASSLGGDPARDTQYF,TGTGCCAGCAGCTTGGGGGGGGACCCCGCTCGAGATACGCAGTATTTT
TRBJ2-5,TRBV6-1,TRBD2,CASRESGASIWYQETQYF,TGTGCCAGCAGAGAAAGCGGGGCTTCAATCTGGTACCAAGAGACCCAGTACTTC
TRBJ1-1,TRBV2,NA,CASSEYRHTEAFF,TGTGCCAGCAGTGAATACAGACACACTGAAGCTTTCTTT
TRBJ2-7,TRBV27,TRBD1,CASSSGQASYEQYF,TGTGCCAGCAGTTCCGGACAGGCCTCCTACGAGCAGTACTTC
TRBJ2-3,TRBV7-9,NA,CASSLGGWDPRTDTQYF,TGTGCCAGCAGCCTGGGGGGATGGGACCCCCGCACAGATACGCAGTATTTT
TRBJ2-1,TRBV7-2,TRBD2,CASSSRTRDNEQFF,TGTGCCAGCAGCTCCAGGACTAGGGACAATGAGCAGTTCTTC
TRBJ2-3,TRBV28,TRBD2,CASSSQRESSDTQYF,TGTGCCAGCAGTTCTCAGCGGGAGAGCTCAGATACGCAGTATTTT
TRBJ2-2,TRBV28,TRBD2,CVSSPGLAGSNTGELFF,TGTGTCAGCAGCCCAGGACTAGCGGGTTCGAACACCGGGGAGCTGTTTTTT
TRBJ2-2,TRBV5-1,NA,CASSLILAGPGELFF,TGCGCCAGCAGCTTGATCCTCGCGGGCCCCGGGGAGCTGTTTTTT
TRBJ2-3,TRBV24-1,NA,CATSPSGRTDTQYF,TGTGCCACCAGCCCGAGCGGGCGCACAGATACGCAGTATTTT
TRBJ1-4,TRBV18,TRBD1,CASSRQGFDEKLFF,TGTGCCAGCTCAAGACAGGGATTTGATGAAAAACTGTTTTTT
TRBJ2-2,TRBV11-2,TRBD1,CASSSSGTGRGELFF,TGTGCCAGCAGCTCCTCCGGGACAGGAAGGGGGGAGCTGTTTTTT
TRBJ2-5,TRBV11-2,TRBD2,CASRRGLAGRETQYF,TGTGCCAGCAGACGAGGACTAGCGGGACGAGAGACCCAGTACTTC
TRBJ2-3,TRBV30,NA,CAWSIQGGDTQYF,TGTGCCTGGAGTATTCAGGGGGGCGATACGCAGTATTTT
TRBJ2-7,TRBV7-2,TRBD2,CASSLRASGVEQYF,TGTGCCAGCAGCTTAAGGGCTAGCGGTGTAGAGCAGTACTTC
TRBJ2-4,TRBV28,TRBD1,CASSSTGGWDIQYF,TGTGCCAGCAGTTCTACAGGGGGCTGGGACATTCAGTACTTC
TRBJ2-7,TRBV27,NA,CASGQSLPPYEQYF,TGTGCCAGCGGACAGTCCCTTCCCCCCTACGAGCAGTACTTC
TRBJ2-2,TRBV7-2,NA,CASSPTGELFF,TGTGCCAGCAGTCCTACCGGGGAGCTGTTTTTT
TRBJ1-2,TRBV30,TRBD1,CAWRDRGVNYGYTF,TGTGCCTGGAGGGACAGGGGGGTCAACTATGGCTACACCTTC
TRBJ2-3,TRBV6-1,NA,CASSEGPERATDTQYF,TGTGCCAGCAGTGAAGGTCCGGAGAGGGCCACAGATACGCAGTATTTT
TRBJ2-7,TRBV19,TRBD1,CASSPRQGSYEQYF,TGTGCCAGTAGTCCTCGACAGGGGTCTTACGAGCAGTACTTC
TRBJ2-1,TRBV6-6,TRBD2,CASSSGGLSYNEQFF,TGTGCCAGCAGCAGCGGGGGACTCTCCTACAATGAGCAGTTCTTC
TRBJ2-5,TRBV6-5,NA,CASSLGSIVGETQYF,TGTGCCAGCAGTTTGGGGAGTATTGTTGGAGAGACCCAGTACTTC
TRBJ1-5,TRBV2,TRBD1,CASSTRGRGNQPQHF,TGTGCCAGCAGTACGAGGGGGCGAGGAAATCAGCCCCAGCATTTT
TRBJ2-3,TRBV20-1,TRBD2,CSASLAGVSTDTQYF,TGCAGTGCTAGTCTCGCGGGAGTTAGCACAGATACGCAGTATTTT
TRBJ2-7,TRBV2,TRBD1,CASGPGQGYEQYF,TGTGCCAGCGGTCCGGGACAGGGATACGAGCAGTACTTC